This TCR beta chain was captured by sequencing in a study of blood T cell repertoires in COVID-19. The overall study: COVID-19 samples collected from the United States, Italy and Spain covered acute and convalescent phases.

TCRdb's copy holds only in-frame clones and misses some; the assay was immunoSEQ multiplex PCR. The sample has 150,000 to 200,000 clones; around four fifths are singletons. This CDR3 contains 15 residues. Between the trimmed V and J ends, which lost 0 bases and 2 bases, there was a span of 8 bases. The germline gives CDR1 MNHEY, CDR2 SMNVEV (reference sequence). The receptor's source is a human donor in a cohort sampled during active COVID-19. V and J are TRBV27 and TRBJ2-1, with D possibly matching TRBD2 (6 bases). Sequenced input: peripheral blood. In nucleotides, the CDR3 is TGTGCCAGCAGTTTATCCCGGGGGACCTACAATGAGCAGTTCTTC. Its translation: CASSLSRGTYNEQFF.